These T cell receptor beta chains were read from a single sample in a study of blood T cell repertoires in COVID-19. TCRdb's table, derived via immunoSEQ multiplex PCR, lists solely in-frame clones and lacks some. The table shows about 300,000 clones, with about 90% occurring only once. Sequenced: PBMCs or T cells enriched from blood (not recorded which). These receptors originate from a woman in her 30s who had recovered from COVID-19. CDR3s include the opening cysteine and the closing phenylalanine or tryptophan. A D gene is named only where the DNA matches it firmly. The size of a clone is reported for some rows only, either as once, few or many, or as a class for expanded clones.

j_call | v_call | d_call | clone_size | cdr3_aa | cdr3_nt
TRBJ1-6 | TRBV6-2/TRBV6-3 | - | - | CASSYVGNSPLHF | TGTGCCAGCAGTTACGTCGGGAATTCACCCCTCCACTTT
TRBJ1-4 | TRBV18 | - | - | CASSLRDNNEKLFF | TGTGCCAGCTCACTCCGGGACAATAATGAAAAACTGTTTTTT
TRBJ1-2 | TRBV20-1 | - | - | CSASGVYGGALGYTF | TGCAGTGCTAGTGGGGTCTATGGGGGGGCGCTTGGCTACACCTTC
TRBJ1-2 | TRBV29-1 | - | - | CSVEETRGFYGYTF | TGCAGCGTTGAAGAGACGCGGGGCTTCTATGGCTACACCTTC
TRBJ1-2 | TRBV7-2 | - | - | CASSLGALYGYTF | TGTGCCAGCAGCTTAGGGGCCCTCTATGGCTACACCTTC
TRBJ1-2 | TRBV27 | TRBD1 | once | CASRAGQGINYGYTF | TGTGCCAGCAGGGCGGGACAGGGGATTAACTATGGCTACACCTTC
TRBJ2-5 | TRBV4-2 | TRBD2 | - | CASSQAGGVETQYF | TGTGCCAGCAGCCAAGCGGGGGGGGTTGAGACCCAGTACTTC
TRBJ1-6 | TRBV7-9 | - | once | CASRASSSYNSPLHF | TGTGCCAGCAGAGCCTCGAGCTCCTATAATTCACCCCTCCACTTT
TRBJ2-7 | TRBV12-3/TRBV12-4 | - | - | CASSDSLSYEQYF | TGTGCCAGCAGCGACAGTCTCTCCTACGAGCAGTACTTC
TRBJ1-1 | TRBV27 | - | - | CASSFGGLQGTEAFF | TGTGCCAGCAGTTTCGGAGGGCTCCAAGGCACTGAAGCTTTCTTT
TRBJ1-1 | TRBV7-9 | - | - | CASSPGWVPTEAFF | TGTGCCAGCAGCCCAGGATGGGTACCCACTGAAGCTTTCTTT
TRBJ2-7 | TRBV6-5 | - | - | CASSYSGHGSYEQYF | TGTGCCAGCAGTTACTCGGGACACGGCTCCTACGAGCAGTACTTC
TRBJ1-2 | TRBV25-1 | - | - | CASSEVGADYGYTF | TGTGCCAGCAGTGAAGTGGGAGCAGACTATGGCTACACCTTC
TRBJ1-5 | TRBV7-8 | TRBD1 | - | CASSLLAPYRGSNQPQHF | TGTGCCAGCAGCTTATTAGCCCCTTACAGGGGCAGCAATCAGCCCCAGCATTTT
TRBJ1-3 | TRBV19 | TRBD1 | - | CASGGTGGGNTIYF | TGTGCCAGTGGCGGGACAGGGGGCGGAAACACCATATATTTT
TRBJ2-2 | TRBV12-5 | - | - | CASGSSGIGELFF | TGTGCTAGTGGTTCCTCGGGGATCGGGGAGCTGTTTTTT
TRBJ2-5 | TRBV11-1 | - | few | CASSPPLQETQYF | TGTGCCAGCAGCCCCCCACTTCAAGAGACCCAGTACTTC
TRBJ1-1 | TRBV29-1 | TRBD1 | - | CSVEETGVLRAFF | TGCAGCGTTGAAGAGACAGGGGTCCTTCGGGCTTTCTTT
TRBJ2-3 | TRBV9 | TRBD1 | - | CASSGGQLKTDTQYF | TGTGCCAGCAGCGGGGGACAGTTAAAGACAGATACGCAGTATTTT
TRBJ1-2 | TRBV19 | TRBD1 | few | CASSLQGAKREGYTF | TGTGCCAGTAGTCTACAGGGGGCCAAAAGAGAGGGCTACACCTTC
TRBJ2-1 | TRBV5-1 | - | - | CASSFDGPSIEQFF | TGCGCCAGCAGCTTTGACGGCCCTAGCATTGAGCAGTTCTTC
TRBJ2-1 | TRBV6-4 | TRBD2 | once | CASSDSPSGGYNEQFF | TGTGCCAGCAGTGACTCGCCTAGCGGGGGTTACAATGAGCAGTTCTTC
TRBJ1-5 | TRBV27 | - | - | CASSLGGGVWPQHF | TGTGCCAGCAGTTTGGGAGGCGGAGTCTGGCCCCAGCATTTT
TRBJ2-7 | TRBV29-1 | TRBD1 | - | CSVVSGQVSYEQYF | TGCAGCGTTGTGTCGGGACAGGTCTCCTACGAGCAGTACTTC
TRBJ1-6 | TRBV30 | TRBD1 | - | CAWSVLTGVSPLHF | TGTGCCTGGAGTGTCCTGACAGGGGTTTCACCCCTCCACTTT
TRBJ1-5 | TRBV27 | - | - | CASSLSAANQPQHF | TGTGCCAGCAGTTTATCAGCTGCAAATCAGCCCCAGCATTTT
TRBJ1-3 | TRBV6-5 | - | - | CASSYDVTPSGNTIYF | TGTGCCAGCAGTTATGATGTAACACCGTCTGGAAACACCATATATTTT
TRBJ1-6 | TRBV6-5 | - | - | CASSYSLRSTNSPLHF | TGTGCCAGCAGTTACTCGCTCAGAAGTACTAATTCACCCCTCCACTTT
TRBJ2-2 | TRBV3-1/TRBV3-2 | TRBD2 | - | CASSQERGATGELFF | TGTGCCAGCAGCCAAGAGCGGGGGGCCACCGGGGAGCTGTTTTTT
TRBJ1-3 | TRBV19 | - | - | CASSRQGNTIYF | TGTGCCAGTAGTAGACAGGGAAACACCATATATTTT
TRBJ2-2 | TRBV9 | - | - | CASSVDPVAPLTGELFF | TGTGCCAGCAGCGTAGACCCCGTAGCTCCTCTCACCGGGGAGCTGTTTTTT
TRBJ2-7 | TRBV10-2 | - | - | CASTLGTPGEQYF | TGCGCCAGCACCCTGGGGACTCCCGGCGAGCAGTACTTC
TRBJ2-1 | TRBV2 | TRBD1 | - | CASITGAGEQFF | TGTGCCAGCATTACAGGGGCGGGTGAGCAGTTCTTC
TRBJ2-5 | TRBV7-2 | TRBD2 | - | CASSFPSGMKETQYF | TGTGCCAGCAGCTTTCCTAGCGGCATGAAAGAGACCCAGTACTTC
TRBJ1-2 | TRBV7-8 | TRBD1 | - | CASSTSGQGSGGYGYTF | TGTGCCAGCAGCACTAGCGGACAGGGGTCCGGTGGCTATGGCTACACCTTC
TRBJ2-1 | TRBV14 | - | - | CASSHQGRTNEQFF | TGTGCCAGCAGCCACCAGGGAAGGACCAATGAGCAGTTCTTC
TRBJ2-5 | TRBV5-4 | - | - | CASSSLIGSPGDWEETQYF | TGTGCCAGCAGCTCGCTAATTGGGAGCCCGGGGGACTGGGAGGAGACCCAGTACTTC
TRBJ1-6 | TRBV6-5 | TRBD1 | - | CATRQGAPNSPLHF | TGTGCCACCCGACAGGGGGCCCCCAATTCACCCCTCCACTTT
TRBJ2-2 | TRBV19 | TRBD1 | once | CASSMATGGTGELFF | TGTGCCAGTAGTATGGCCACAGGGGGCACCGGGGAGCTGTTTTTT
TRBJ1-2 | TRBV2 | - | - | CASSERSGDGYTF | TGTGCCAGCAGTGAACGGTCAGGTGATGGCTACACCTTC
TRBJ1-1 | TRBV5-1 | TRBD1 | - | CASTRTGLNTEAFF | TGCGCCAGCACCCGGACAGGGCTGAACACTGAAGCTTTCTTT
TRBJ1-6 | TRBV5-5 | - | - | CASSTSQDILDSPLHF | TGTGCCAGCAGCACCTCCCAGGACATTTTAGATTCACCCCTCCACTTT
TRBJ1-1 | TRBV7-9 | - | - | CASSPLTGTEAFF | TGTGCCAGCAGCCCCCTTACAGGGACTGAAGCTTTCTTT
TRBJ1-2 | TRBV7-2 | TRBD1 | - | CASSSRTGGGYGYTF | TGTGCCAGCAGCTCAAGGACAGGGGGTGGCTATGGCTACACCTTC
TRBJ2-7 | TRBV10-3 | TRBD1 | - | CAISESPGGIYEQYF | TGTGCCATCAGTGAGTCGCCAGGGGGCATTTACGAGCAGTACTTC
TRBJ1-2 | TRBV7-8 | - | - | CASSHLRGAGGYTF | TGTGCCAGCAGCCACCTCCGGGGGGCTGGCGGCTACACCTTC
TRBJ2-2 | TRBV6-2/TRBV6-3 | - | - | CASSYWLPEDTGELFF | TGTGCCAGCAGTTATTGGCTCCCTGAGGACACCGGGGAGCTGTTTTTT
TRBJ2-4 | TRBV12-2 | - | - | CASRLAAGNKNIQYF | TGTGCAAGTCGCTTAGCAGCAGGAAACAAAAACATTCAGTACTTC
TRBJ2-7 | TRBV5-1 | - | many | CASSQVTIGVSYEQYF | TGCGCCAGTTCACAGGTTACCATTGGTGTCTCCTACGAGCAGTACTTC
TRBJ1-4 | TRBV6-2/TRBV6-3 | TRBD1 | - | CASSYVTGGEKLFF | TGTGCCAGCAGTTACGTGACAGGGGGTGAAAAACTGTTTTTT
TRBJ2-3 | TRBV5-4 | TRBD2 | once | CASSPAGEGTDTQYF | TGTGCCAGCAGCCCCGCGGGGGAAGGCACAGATACGCAGTATTTT
TRBJ2-7 | TRBV27 | - | few | CANPRLVSYEQYF | TGTGCCAACCCAAGACTAGTATCCTACGAGCAGTACTTC
TRBJ2-3 | TRBV11-2 | TRBD2 | - | CASSLGGGGDTDTQYF | TGTGCCAGCAGCTTAGGGGGCGGGGGGGACACAGATACGCAGTATTTT
TRBJ1-1 | TRBV2 | - | - | CASSGQRAFF | TGTGCCAGCAGCGGACAGAGAGCTTTCTTT